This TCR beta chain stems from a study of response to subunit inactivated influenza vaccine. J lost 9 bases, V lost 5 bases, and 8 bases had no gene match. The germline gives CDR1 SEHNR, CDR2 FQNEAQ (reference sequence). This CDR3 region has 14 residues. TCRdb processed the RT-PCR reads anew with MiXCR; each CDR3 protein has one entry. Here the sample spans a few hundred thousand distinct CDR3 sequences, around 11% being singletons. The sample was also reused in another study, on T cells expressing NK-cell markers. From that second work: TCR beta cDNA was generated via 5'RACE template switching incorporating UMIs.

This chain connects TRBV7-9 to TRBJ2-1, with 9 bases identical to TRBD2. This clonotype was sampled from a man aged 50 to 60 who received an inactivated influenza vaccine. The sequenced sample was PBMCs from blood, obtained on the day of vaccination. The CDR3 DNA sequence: TGTGCCAGCAGCATAACTAGCGGGCCCTTTGAGCAGTTCTTC. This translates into CASSITSGPFEQFF. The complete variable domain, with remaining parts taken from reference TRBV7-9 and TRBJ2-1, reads DTGVSQNPRHKITKRGQNVTFRCDPISEHNRLYWYRQTLGQGPEFLTYFQNEAQLEKSRLLSDRFSAERPKGSFSTLEIQRTEQGDSAMYLCASSITSGPFEQFFGPGTRLTVL.